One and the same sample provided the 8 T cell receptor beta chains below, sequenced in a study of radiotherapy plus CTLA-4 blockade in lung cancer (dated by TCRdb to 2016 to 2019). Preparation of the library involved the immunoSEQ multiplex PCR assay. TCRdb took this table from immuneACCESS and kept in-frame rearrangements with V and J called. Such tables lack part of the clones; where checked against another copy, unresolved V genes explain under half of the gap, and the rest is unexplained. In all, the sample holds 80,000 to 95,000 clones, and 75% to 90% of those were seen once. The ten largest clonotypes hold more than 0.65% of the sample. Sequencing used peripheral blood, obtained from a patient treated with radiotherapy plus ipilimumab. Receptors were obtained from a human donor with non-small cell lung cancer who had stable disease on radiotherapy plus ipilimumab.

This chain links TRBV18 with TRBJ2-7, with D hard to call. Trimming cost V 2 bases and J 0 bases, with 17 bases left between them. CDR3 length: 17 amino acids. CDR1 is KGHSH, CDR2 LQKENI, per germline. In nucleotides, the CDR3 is TGTGCCAGCTCACCAATCCCGGTGCTAGACAACTCCTACGAGCAGTACTTC. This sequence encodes CASSPIPVLDNSYEQYF.

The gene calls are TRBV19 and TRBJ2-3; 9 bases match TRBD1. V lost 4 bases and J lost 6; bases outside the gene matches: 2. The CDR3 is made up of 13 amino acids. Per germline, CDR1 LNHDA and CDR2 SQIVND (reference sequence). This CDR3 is CASSRTGVDTQYF. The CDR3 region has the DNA TGTGCCAGTAGTAGGACAGGGGTGGATACGCAGTATTTT.

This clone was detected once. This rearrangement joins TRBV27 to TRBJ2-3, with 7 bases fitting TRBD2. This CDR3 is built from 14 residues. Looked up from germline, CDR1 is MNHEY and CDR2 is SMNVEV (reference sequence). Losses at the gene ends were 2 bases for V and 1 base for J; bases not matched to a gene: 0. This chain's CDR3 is CASSLAGGTDTQYF. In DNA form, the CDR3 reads TGTGCCAGCAGTTTAGCGGGGGGCACAGATACGCAGTATTTT.

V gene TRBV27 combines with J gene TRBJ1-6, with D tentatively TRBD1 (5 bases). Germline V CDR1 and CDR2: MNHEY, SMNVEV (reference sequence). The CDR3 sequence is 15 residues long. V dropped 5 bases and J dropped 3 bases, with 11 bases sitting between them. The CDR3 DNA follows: TGTGCCAGCAGTCTAAGGACAAGCTATAATTCACCCCTCCACTTT. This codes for CASSLRTSYNSPLHF.

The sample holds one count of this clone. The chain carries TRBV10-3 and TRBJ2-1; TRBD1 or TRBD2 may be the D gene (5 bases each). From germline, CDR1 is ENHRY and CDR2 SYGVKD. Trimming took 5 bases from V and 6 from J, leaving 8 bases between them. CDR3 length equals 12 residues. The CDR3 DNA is TGTGCCATCAGTCCCGGGGCCAATGAGCAGTTCTTC. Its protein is CAISPGANEQFF.

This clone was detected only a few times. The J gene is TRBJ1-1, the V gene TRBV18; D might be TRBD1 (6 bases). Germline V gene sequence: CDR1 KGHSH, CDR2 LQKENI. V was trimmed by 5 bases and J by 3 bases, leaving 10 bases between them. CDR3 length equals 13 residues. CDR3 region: CASSANRDTEAFF. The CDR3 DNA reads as TGTGCCAGCTCAGCTAACAGGGACACTGAAGCTTTCTTT.

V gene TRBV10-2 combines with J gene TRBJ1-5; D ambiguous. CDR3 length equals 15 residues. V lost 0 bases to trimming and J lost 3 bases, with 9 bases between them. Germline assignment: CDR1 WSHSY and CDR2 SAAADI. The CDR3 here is CASSESGGNNQPQHF. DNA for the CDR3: TGCGCCAGCAGTGAGTCGGGAGGGAACAATCAGCCCCAGCATTTT.

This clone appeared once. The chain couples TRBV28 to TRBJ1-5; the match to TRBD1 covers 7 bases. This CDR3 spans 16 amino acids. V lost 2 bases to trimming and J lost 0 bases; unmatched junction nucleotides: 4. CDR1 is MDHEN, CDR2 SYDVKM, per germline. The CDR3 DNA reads TGTGCCAGCAGTTTACAGGGGGGACTTAGCAATCAGCCCCAGCATTTT. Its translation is CASSLQGGLSNQPQHF.